A selection of T cell receptor beta chains follows, all from one sample in a study of HIV-infected patients and healthy controls. MiXCR, run by TCRdb on the 5' RACE reads, gives a single entry per CDR3 protein. The sample lists a few thousand distinct CDR3 sequences, approximately 22% seen once, with almost 30% in the top ten. Material: blood, obtained during antiretroviral therapy. The receptors derive from an adult with HIV infection. The CDR3 runs from the conserved cysteine through the conserved F or W. A D gene is named only where the DNA matches it firmly. Rows give clone size only sometimes, using once, few, many, or a class for an expanded clone.

size	J	V	D	DNA	CDR3
medium-sized	TRBJ1-4	TRBV12-3/TRBV12-4	.	TGTGCCAGCAGTTTTGGATCGGGGGCTCGCGAAAAACTGTTTTTT	CASSFGSGAREKLFF
medium-sized	TRBJ2-3	TRBV20-1	.	TGCAGTGCTAAGTTAGGGCCCAGGGCGGGAGATACGCAGTATTTT	CSAKLGPRAGDTQYF
once	TRBJ2-1	TRBV6-5	TRBD2	TGTGCCAGCAGTGAACTAGCGTGGGAGCACAATGAGCAGTTCTTC	CASSELAWEHNEQFF
many	TRBJ2-3	TRBV4-3	.	TGCGCCAGCAGCCAAGATATGGGAAATACGCAGTATTTT	CASSQDMGNTQYF
many	TRBJ2-5	TRBV12-3/TRBV12-4	.	TGTGCCAGCACCCCCCGGGCAGGGGGGCAAGAGACCCAGTACTTC	CASTPRAGGQETQYF
large	TRBJ2-1	TRBV7-2	TRBD2	TGTGCCAGCAGCGCCGGGACTAGCTTCTACTCCTACAATGAGCAGTTCTTC	CASSAGTSFYSYNEQFF
many	TRBJ2-1	TRBV6-1	TRBD1	TGTGCCAGCAGTGAGTTTTGGACAGGGGCCTACAATGAGCAGTTCTTC	CASSEFWTGAYNEQFF
medium-sized	TRBJ2-5	TRBV5-1	.	TGCGCCAGCAGCTTGGTTCTTGGGGAGACCCAGTACTTC	CASSLVLGETQYF
many	TRBJ2-1	TRBV12-3/TRBV12-4	TRBD2	TGTGCCAGCAGCTTAGCCGCGGGGGGCGCCTACAATGAGCAGTTCTTC	CASSLAAGGAYNEQFF
many	TRBJ1-2	TRBV20-1	TRBD1	TGCAGTGCTAGTTCGGGACAGAACTATGGCTACACCTTC	CSASSGQNYGYTF
.	TRBJ1-1	TRBV7-9	TRBD1	TGTGCCAGCAGCTTAATTAAAACTCGACAGGGGCCCACTGAAGCTTTCTTT	CASSLIKTRQGPTEAFF
medium-sized	TRBJ2-7	TRBV11-3	.	TGTGCCAGCAGCTTACCCGGCAGGGGCAACGAGCAGTACTTC	CASSLPGRGNEQYF
medium-sized	TRBJ1-4	TRBV7-2	.	TGTGCCAGCAGCTTAGGTGGCAGTCCTAATGAAAAACTGTTTTTT	CASSLGGSPNEKLFF
.	TRBJ2-2	TRBV7-9	.	TGTGCCAGCAGCTTAGGTCAGAACACCGGGGAGCTGTTTTTT	CASSLGQNTGELFF
many	TRBJ2-5	TRBV14	.	TGTGCCAGCAGCCAAGGAGAATGGGGTTTGATGGAGACCCAGTACTTC	CASSQGEWGLMETQYF
medium-sized	TRBJ2-1	TRBV19	TRBD2	TGTGCCAGTAGTATGGCTAGCGGGAGCTCCTACAATGAGCAGTTCTTC	CASSMASGSSYNEQFF
medium-sized	TRBJ1-3	TRBV10-3	.	TGTGCCATCAGTGAGTCGAGTTCAGGGGCTGGAAACACCATATATTTT	CAISESSSGAGNTIYF
few	TRBJ2-4	TRBV7-9	.	TGTGCCAGCAGCTTAGCTAGAGGGAAAACGAACATTCAGTACTTC	CASSLARGKTNIQYF
medium-sized	TRBJ1-2	TRBV6-5	TRBD1	TGTGCCAGCAGTCAAGGACAGGGAGGCTATGGCTACACCTTC	CASSQGQGGYGYTF
medium-sized	TRBJ2-2	TRBV3-1	TRBD2	TGTGCCAGCAGCCAAGGCGTGACTAGCGGGGCCGGTTACACCGGGGAGCTGTTTTTT	CASSQGVTSGAGYTGELFF
few	TRBJ1-5	TRBV19	TRBD1	TGTGCCAGTAGTATGACAGGGGAAAGTAATCAGCCCCAGCATTTT	CASSMTGESNQPQHF
medium-sized	TRBJ1-2	TRBV27	TRBD1	TGTGCCAGCAGTTTAGGACAGGACTATGGCTACACCTTC	CASSLGQDYGYTF
medium-sized	TRBJ2-1	TRBV6-5	TRBD2	TGTGCCAGCAGGCTCCTAGCGGGGGGGCCGGGCAATGAGCAGTTCTTC	CASRLLAGGPGNEQFF
many	TRBJ2-7	TRBV5-6	TRBD2	TGTGCCAGCAGCTGGACTAGCGGGGCGTACGAGCAGTACTTC	CASSWTSGAYEQYF
many	TRBJ2-2	TRBV9	TRBD2	TGTGCCAGCAGCGTAGGGTCTGGGACTAGCGGGGGGGCCGAGTCCGGGGAGCTGTTTTTT	CASSVGSGTSGGAESGELFF
.	TRBJ2-3	TRBV5-1	TRBD1	TGCGCCAGCAGACCTGGGGACAGCCGCACAGATACGCAGTATTTT	CASRPGDSRTDTQYF
.	TRBJ1-5	TRBV10-3	.	TGTGACATCAGTGAGTCGAGGGGAGGGAACATTAGCAATAAGCCCCAGCATTTT	CDISESRGGNISNKPQHF
.	TRBJ2-3	TRBV5-1	.	TGCGCCAGCAGCTCCGTGGGCACAGATACGCAGTATTTT	CASSSVGTDTQYF
medium-sized	TRBJ2-1	TRBV7-2	TRBD2	TGTGCCAGCAGCCCTCGGACTAGCGGGGGGGGCAATGAGCAGTTCTTC	CASSPRTSGGGNEQFF